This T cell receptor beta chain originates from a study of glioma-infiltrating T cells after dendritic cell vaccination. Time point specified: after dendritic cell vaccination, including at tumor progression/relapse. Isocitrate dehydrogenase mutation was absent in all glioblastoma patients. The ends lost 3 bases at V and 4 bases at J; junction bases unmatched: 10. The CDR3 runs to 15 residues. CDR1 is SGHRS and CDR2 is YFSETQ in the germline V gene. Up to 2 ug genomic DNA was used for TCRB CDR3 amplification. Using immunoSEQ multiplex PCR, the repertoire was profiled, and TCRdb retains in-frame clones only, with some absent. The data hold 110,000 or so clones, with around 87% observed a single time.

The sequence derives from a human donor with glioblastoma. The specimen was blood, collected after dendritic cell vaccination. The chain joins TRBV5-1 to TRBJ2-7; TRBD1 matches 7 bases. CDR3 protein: CASSSTPGQNYEQYF. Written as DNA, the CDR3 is TGCGCCAGCAGCTCGACCCCGGGACAGAATTACGAGCAGTACTTC.